A single sample is the source of the 22 T cell receptor beta chains below, sequenced in a study of monozygotic twins with inflammatory bowel disease. TCRdb re-called the 5' RACE reads and gives one entry per CDR3 protein, without DNA. The table for this sample gives more than 350,000 distinct CDR3 sequences. The sample was blood. The source of these receptors is a human donor with ulcerative colitis or Crohn's disease, or a healthy co-twin of an affected twin (not recorded which).

The chain couples TRBV7-2 to TRBJ1-2; TCRdb outputs TRBD1, but without DNA this stays unchecked. Germline V gene data show CDR1 as SGHTA and CDR2 as FQGNSA. This CDR3 spans 15 amino acids. The CDR3 sequence: CASSLGAGLGYGYTF.

The chain has TRBV5-1 and TRBJ1-6. CDR1 SGHRS and CDR2 YFSETQ come from the germline V gene. The CDR3 loop spans 15 amino acids. The CDR3 here is CASSLEDGVRAPLHF. Looking up the rest from reference TRBV5-1 and TRBJ1-6 gives the full variable domain: KAGVTQTPRYLIKTRGQQVTLSCSPISGHRSVSWYQQTPGQGLQFLFEYFSETQRNKGNFPGRFSGRQFSNSRSEMNVSTLELGDSALYLCASSLEDGVRAPLHFGNGTRLTVT.

This chain uses TRBV20-1 with TRBJ2-3; with no DNA, the TCRdb D assignment of TRBD2 cannot be verified. The CDR3 is 13 amino acids. In germline, CDR1 is DFQATT, CDR2 SNEGSKA (reference sequence). This CDR3 reads CSVWTSNSDTQYF.

V is TRBV20-1 and J is TRBJ1-2; TCRdb's D call, TRBD1, is unchecked because there is no DNA. The germline V gene encodes CDR1 DFQATT and CDR2 SNEGSKA (reference sequence). The CDR3 loop spans 16 amino acids. CDR3 loop: CSAGMAAGQGVDGYTF.

V and J are TRBV20-1 and TRBJ2-5; as DNA is missing, the TRBD2 call by TCRdb cannot be tested. Germline CDR1 reads DFQATT; CDR2 reads SNEGSKA (reference sequence). The CDR3 contains 20 residues. This CDR3 is CSARDHVPSGGLAFQETQYF.

The chain has TRBV12-3 or TRBV12-4 and TRBJ2-7; the TCRdb D gene call, TRBD2, has no DNA to confirm it. The CDR3 consists of 17 residues. The CDR3 here is CASSLAAGSGTRLEQYF.

CDR3 in amino acids: CASSGPSGAMGTEAFF. This rearrangement joins TRBV5-5 to TRBJ1-1; TCRdb returns TRBD1, unconfirmable since there is no DNA. Germline V gene data show CDR1 as SGHKS and CDR2 as YYEKEE (reference sequence). CDR3 length: 16 residues.

V is TRBV29-1 and J is TRBJ2-3; the TCRdb D gene call, TRBD1, has no DNA to confirm it. CDR1 is SQVTM, CDR2 ANQGSEA, per germline. The CDR3 is 16 residues long. The CDR3 is CSVEEWGEEAGDTQYF.

The chain's CDR3 is CSARGVSGGPNIQYF. This chain connects TRBV20-1 to TRBJ2-4; the TCRdb call, TRBD2, lacks DNA for checking. Per germline, CDR1 DFQATT and CDR2 SNEGSKA (reference sequence). The CDR3 runs to 15 residues.

V usage is TRBV6-5 and J usage is TRBJ2-7; the TRBD2 assignment by TCRdb is unverifiable without DNA. The CDR3 contains 14 residues. The germline gives CDR1 MNHEY, CDR2 SVGAGI. CDR3 sequence reads: CASSWDSGRYEQYF.

The V and J genes are TRBV6-1 and TRBJ1-2; TCRdb's assignment of TRBD1 cannot be checked, as there is no DNA. The CDR3 sequence is 17 residues long. CDR1 MNHNS and CDR2 SASEGT come from the germline V gene. This chain's CDR3 is CASRIPQTGEGDYGYTF.

The chain employs TRBV15 and TRBJ2-2; without DNA, the TCRdb call of TRBD1 cannot be checked. CDR3 length: 14 amino acids. CDR1 LNHNV and CDR2 YYDKDF come from the germline V gene (reference sequence). The CDR3 here is CATSIPGGAGELFF.

The rearrangement uses TRBV6-2 or TRBV6-3 and TRBJ2-7; with no DNA, the TCRdb D assignment of TRBD1 cannot be verified. The CDR3 loop spans 15 amino acids. The V gene's germline CDR1 is MNHEY and CDR2 SVGEGT. CDR3 sequence reads: CASSYPGLLKGEQYF.

The V gene is TRBV12-3 or TRBV12-4, the J gene TRBJ2-1; without DNA, the TCRdb call of TRBD1 cannot be checked. The CDR3 sequence is 14 residues long. The CDR3 here is CASSLVPVGNEQFF.

This chain connects TRBV27 to TRBJ2-2; TCRdb outputs TRBD1, but without DNA this stays unchecked. Germline V gene lookup returns CDR1 MNHEY and CDR2 SMNVEV (reference sequence). CDR3 length equals 15 residues. The CDR3: CASSLNRGLTGELFF.

The genes are TRBV2 and TRBJ1-5. The CDR3 contains 14 residues. Germline V gene data show CDR1 as SNHLY and CDR2 as FYNNEI. The CDR3 here is CASSEGEGRQPQHF.

The CDR3 loop reads CASSQFYGELFF. This chain joins TRBV7-3 and TRBJ2-2. The germline gives CDR1 SGHTA, CDR2 FQGTGA. The CDR3 runs 12 residues.

The gene calls are TRBV12-3 or TRBV12-4 and TRBJ2-6. CDR3 length: 11 amino acids. The CDR3 loop is CASSLSNVLTF.

The chain uses TRBV6-2 or TRBV6-3 and TRBJ1-1. The V gene's germline CDR1 is MNHEY and CDR2 SVGEGT. This CDR3 has 19 residues. CDR3 amino acids: CASSYSRKRTNFMNTEAFF.

The chain is built from TRBV4-3 and TRBJ2-2; TCRdb's D call, TRBD1, is unchecked because there is no DNA. Germline CDR1 reads LGHNA; CDR2 reads YSLEER. CDR3 length: 14 residues. The CDR3 sequence: CASSQDKGAGELFF.

V usage is TRBV27 and J usage is TRBJ2-1; TCRdb reports TRBD2, a call that lacks DNA to check it against. Germline CDR1 reads MNHEY; CDR2 reads SMNVEV (reference sequence). CDR3 length: 16 amino acids. The chain's CDR3 is CASSGLVGAGYNEQFF.

The chain is built from TRBV5-1 and TRBJ1-2. CDR3 length equals 14 residues. Germline-derived CDR1 and CDR2 are SGHRS and YFSETQ. CDR3 residues: CASSLDGELNGYTF.